This entry is about one T cell receptor (beta chain). The antigen is undetermined. This sample was included in a study of T cells in Graves' hyperthyroidism and ophthalmopathy. General study points: Blood samples included most of the expanded thyroid clonotypes exceeding 0.001.

The CDR3 runs to 16 residues. Trimming removed 3 bases from V and 5 bases from J, with 14 bases in between. Amplified TCR beta CDR3 regions came from RNA transcripts. The study used the HTBI primer set for a first-round RT-PCR of the TCR CDR3. TCRdb reprocessed the multiplex PCR reads with MiXCR, giving one entry per CDR3 protein. This table has 600,000 to 650,000 distinct CDR3 sequences, around 20% appearing once. Exclusion of patients followed from uncontrolled infection, other autoimmune disease, pregnancy or lactation. The PBMCs studied were ones that came from 8 to 10 ml fresh peripheral blood. This chain joins TRBV12-3 or TRBV12-4 and TRBJ2-6; D gene uncertain. The sequenced sample consisted of blood. The sequence was obtained from a man aged 25-45 years with Graves' ophthalmopathy. In DNA, the CDR3 is TGTGCCAGCAGTTTGGGGTTCTCTTATCGGGCCAACGTCCTGACTTTC. Its translation is CASSLGFSYRANVLTF.